Included here is one TCR beta chain sequence, with context. The data belong to a study of blood T cells in healthy people across ages. A second PCR of 7 to 11 cycles used a sample-barcoded 5' primer and a J-beta primer mix. TCRdb reanalysed the 5' RACE reads using MiXCR and keeps one entry per CDR3 protein. The data contain some 880,000 distinct CDR3 sequences, roughly 35% of them seen just once; the ten biggest clones take up 10% to 15%. Per the germline V gene, CDR1 is SEHNR and CDR2 is FQNEAQ (reference sequence). This CDR3 comprises 15 residues. The sequencing sample was made of blood. The receptor's source is a man younger than 35 in good health. The V call is TRBV7-9, the J call TRBJ2-7; 11 nucleotides align to TRBD2. The DNA end lines up better with TRBJ2-5; the J call may be wrong. The CDR3 protein is CASSSGTSGSETQYF. CDR3 nucleotides: TGTGCCAGCAGCTCCGGGACTAGCGGCTCAGAGACCCAGTACTTC.